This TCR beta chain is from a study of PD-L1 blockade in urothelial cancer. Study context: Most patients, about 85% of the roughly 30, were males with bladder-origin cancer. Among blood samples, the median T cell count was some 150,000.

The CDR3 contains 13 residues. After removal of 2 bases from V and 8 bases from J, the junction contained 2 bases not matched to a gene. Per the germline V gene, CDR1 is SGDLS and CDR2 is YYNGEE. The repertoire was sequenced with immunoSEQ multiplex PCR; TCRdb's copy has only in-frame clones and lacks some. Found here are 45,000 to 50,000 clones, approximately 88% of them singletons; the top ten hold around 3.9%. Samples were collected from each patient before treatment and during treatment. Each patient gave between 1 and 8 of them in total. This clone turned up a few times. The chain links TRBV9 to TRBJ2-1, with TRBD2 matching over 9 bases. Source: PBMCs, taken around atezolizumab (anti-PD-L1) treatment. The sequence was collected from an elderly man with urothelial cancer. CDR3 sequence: CASSVVAGDEQFF. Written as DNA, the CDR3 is TGTGCCAGCAGCGTGGTAGCGGGGGATGAGCAGTTCTTC.